These 31 T cell receptor beta chains share one sample of origin, sequenced in a study of multiple sclerosis patients with progressive multifocal leukoencephalopathy. Time point meaning: approximately 12 months of natalizumab therapy. Sequencing was performed with immunoSEQ multiplex PCR; in TCRdb, only in-frame clones are kept and a portion is missing. Here the sample spans about 25,000 clones, around 90% being singletons. This specimen was PBMCs, taken from a patient treated with natalizumab. The receptor source for this set is a man aged 25-45 years with multiple sclerosis.

The V gene is TRBV10-2, the J gene TRBJ1-4; TRBD1 might be the D (5 bases). The germline CDR1 and CDR2 sequences are WSHSY and SAAADI. This CDR3 is 15 amino acids long. V was cut by 0 bases and J by 2 bases, with 7 bases left in between. The CDR3 DNA sequence: TGCGCCAGCAGTGAGTCAGGGGTTACTAATGAAAAACTGTTTTTT. It specifies CASSESGVTNEKLFF.

The chain carries TRBV2 and TRBJ2-2; tentatively, D is TRBD1 (5 bases). The CDR3 is made up of 13 amino acids. The V end was cut by 2 bases, the J end by 8 bases, with 9 bases between. Germline V lookup: CDR1 SNHLY, CDR2 FYNNEI. The CDR3 sequence is CASSEKGAGELFF. CDR3 bases: TGTGCCAGCAGTGAAAAAGGGGCAGGGGAGCTGTTTTTT.

The V and J genes are TRBV7-9 and TRBJ2-7; D gene unclear. Germline CDR1 reads SEHNR; CDR2 reads FQNEAQ (reference sequence). This CDR3 is built from 17 residues. V lost 2 bases, J lost 7 bases, and 24 bases lay in between. The CDR3 nucleotides are TGTGCCAGCAGCTTATCGCGTACTACTCCCACCCAGAAGGAGCAGTACTTC. It specifies CASSLSRTTPTQKEQYF.

This chain links TRBV7-7 with TRBJ2-1; 11 bases align to TRBD2. The CDR3 spans 18 residues. Germline V gene lookup returns CDR1 SSHAT and CDR2 FNYEAQ (reference sequence). After removal of 0 bases from V and 5 bases from J, the junction contained 9 bases not matched to a gene. This CDR3 is CASSLAPSGRLDNNEQFF. CDR3 nucleotides: TGTGCCAGCAGCTTAGCGCCTAGCGGGAGGCTAGACAACAATGAGCAGTTCTTC.

The CDR3 region is CASLEGIRDEQYF. The CDR3 coding sequence is TGTGCCAGCCTAGAGGGAATTAGGGACGAGCAGTACTTC. V usage is TRBV2 and J usage is TRBJ2-5; the D gene is possibly TRBD2 (5 bases). The better agreement between TRBJ2-7 and the DNA end casts doubt on the J call. This CDR3 has 13 residues. CDR1 and CDR2 (germline): SNHLY, FYNNEI.

The gene calls are TRBV19 and TRBJ1-2; 10 bases fit TRBD1. V lost 6 bases and J lost 8; bases outside the gene matches: 12. This CDR3 has 15 residues. Germline CDR1 is LNHDA and CDR2 is SQIVND (reference sequence). The CDR3 reads CASSPLDRGLGGYTF. CDR3 DNA: TGTGCCAGTAGCCCACTCGACAGGGGGCTGGGGGGCTACACCTTC. Full variable domain (rest looked up from reference TRBV19 and TRBJ1-2): DGGITQSPKYLFRKEGQNVTLSCEQNLNHDAMYWYRQDPGQGLRLIYYSQIVNDFQKGDIAEGYSVSREKKESFPLTVTSAQKNPTAFYLCASSPLDRGLGGYTFGSGTRLTVV.

This chain links TRBV9 with TRBJ2-3, with D unclear. Germline CDR1 and CDR2: SGDLS and YYNGEE. This CDR3 spans 12 amino acids. Deletions cut 0 bases from V and 6 bases from J, with 5 bases between. The CDR3, as DNA: TGTGCCAGCAGCGTAGGAGTCGATACGCAGTATTTT. This gives the protein CASSVGVDTQYF.

This rearrangement joins TRBV29-1 to TRBJ2-1; D is ambiguous. CDR3 length: 13 amino acids. From germline, CDR1 is SQVTM and CDR2 ANQGSEA. V was pared by 6 bases and J by 5 bases, with 14 bases between. CDR3 in amino acids: CSVLGGANNEQFF. Written as DNA, the CDR3 is TGCAGCGTGTTAGGCGGAGCCAACAATGAGCAGTTCTTC.

V gene TRBV10-3 combines with J gene TRBJ2-7; D unclear. Trimming shortened V by 2 bases and J by 0 bases, and 11 bases separated the two germline ends. Per the germline V gene, CDR1 is ENHRY and CDR2 is SYGVKD. CDR3 size: 15 residues. DNA of the CDR3: TGTGCCATCAGTGAGGGAGAGGATAGCTCCTACGAGCAGTACTTC. Translation gives CAISEGEDSSYEQYF.

The V call is TRBV15, the J call TRBJ2-7; 7 bases agree with TRBD1. Germline V lookup: CDR1 LNHNV, CDR2 YYDKDF (reference sequence). This CDR3 is built from 15 residues. The junction had 10 bases not matched to a gene; V was cut back by 1 base and J by 7 bases. As DNA, the CDR3 is TGTGCCACCAGCAGAGTAACAGGGGTTTTATGGGAGCAGTACGTC. Its protein product is CATSRVTGVLWEQYV.

The chain recombines TRBV6-8 with TRBJ2-7, with 7 bases aligning to TRBD2. J gave up 2 bases and V 4 bases, and 8 bases lay outside the gene matches. Germline CDR1 and CDR2: MNHGY and SAAAGT. The CDR3 has 15 residues. The CDR3 loop reads CASSSPTSSPYEQYF. CDR3 in DNA: TGTGCCAGCAGTTCCCCGACTAGCTCACCCTACGAGCAGTACTTC.

The chain links TRBV29-1 to TRBJ1-1, with D perhaps matching TRBD1 (6 bases). Germline V gene lookup returns CDR1 SQVTM and CDR2 ANQGSEA. V lost 5 bases and J 5 bases, leaving 15 bases between the germline ends. The CDR3 extends over 13 amino acids. The CDR3 region is CSVFTGKGTEAFF. CDR3 bases: TGCAGCGTTTTTACAGGGAAGGGGACTGAAGCTTTCTTT.

The chain employs TRBV4-3 and TRBJ1-1; no definite D call. V was shortened by 0 bases and J by 8 bases, with 16 bases between the two germline ends. CDR1 is LGHNA, CDR2 YSLEER, per germline. This CDR3 is 15 amino acids long. CDR3 sequence reads: CASSQDTLGGREAFF. DNA for the CDR3: TGCGCCAGCAGCCAAGATACCTTGGGCGGCAGGGAAGCTTTCTTT.

The chain combines TRBV29-1 with TRBJ2-7; 7 bases are a match to TRBD2. The CDR3 has 14 amino acids. Germline trimming cut 0 bases from V and 4 bases from J; bases unmatched to any gene: 6. Germline CDR1 reads SQVTM; CDR2 reads ANQGSEA. Here the CDR3 DNA reads TGCAGCGTTGAAGAATTGCGGGAGCGTTACGAGCAGTACGTC. Amino acids: CSVEELRERYEQYV.

This rearrangement joins TRBV7-9 to TRBJ2-7; 7 bases line up with TRBD2. The CDR3 is made up of 13 amino acids. Germline loops: CDR1 SEHNR, CDR2 FQNEAQ (reference sequence). The V and J ends lost 5 bases and 5 bases, in that order; junction bases with no gene match: 6. CDR3 loop: CASSPGLEDEQYV. The CDR3 nucleotides read TGTGCCAGCAGCCCTGGACTAGAGGACGAGCAGTACGTC.

The gene calls are TRBV7-9 and TRBJ1-3; weak D call: TRBD1 (5 bases). There are 15 residues in the CDR3. V was pared by 3 bases and J by 0 bases, with 9 bases between. Germline V gene lookup returns CDR1 SEHNR and CDR2 FQNEAQ (reference sequence). As DNA, the CDR3 is TGTGCCAGCAGCTTGGGGGGGAACTCTGGAAACACCATATATTTT. This sequence encodes CASSLGGNSGNTIYF. Full variable domain (outside the CDR3, taken from reference TRBV7-9 and TRBJ1-3): DTGVSQNPRHKITKRGQNVTFRCDPISEHNRLYWYRQTLGQGPEFLTYFQNEAQLEKSRLLSDRFSAERPKGSFSTLEIQRTEQGDSAMYLCASSLGGNSGNTIYFGEGSWLTVV.

The V call is TRBV5-6, the J call TRBJ1-2; D may be TRBD1 (5 bases). The CDR3 totals 14 residues. V lost 0 bases and J lost 4, with 10 bases in between. Germline V CDR1 and CDR2: SGHDT, YYEEEE. In DNA form, the CDR3 reads TGTGCCAGCAGCTTGGCAGGGATCGTCTATGGCTACACCTTC. Residues: CASSLAGIVYGYTF. The variable domain in full, completed from reference TRBV5-6 and TRBJ1-2, reads DAGVTQSPTHLIKTRGQQVTLRCSPKSGHDTVSWYQQALGQGPQFIFQYYEEEERQRGNFPDRFSGHQFPNYSSELNVNALLLGDSALYLCASSLAGIVYGYTFGSGTRLTVV.

V gene TRBV6-1 combines with J gene TRBJ1-3; D is perhaps TRBD1 (5 bases). Germline V CDR1 and CDR2: MNHNS, SASEGT. Trimming took off 6 bases at V and 1 base at J, with 13 bases between the two ends. CDR3 length equals 15 residues. As DNA, the CDR3 is TGTGCCAGCAGACTAGAACGGGGGTCTGGAAACACCATATATTTT. Protein sequence: CASRLERGSGNTIYF.

J is TRBJ2-2 and V is TRBV20-1, with D unresolved. CDR3 length: 11 amino acids. Germline V gene sequence: CDR1 DFQATT, CDR2 SNEGSKA (reference sequence). Trimming shortened V by 6 bases and J by 7 bases, and 9 bases separated the two germline ends. The CDR3, as DNA: TGCAGTGCGTTCGGAGTCGGGGAGCTGTTTTTT. Its translation is CSAFGVGELFF.

V usage is TRBV25-1 and J usage is TRBJ2-6; D perhaps matches TRBD2 (5 bases). V was trimmed by 4 bases and J by 3 bases, leaving 10 bases between them. Germline CDR1 reads MGHDK; CDR2 reads SYGVNS. CDR3 length: 15 residues. The CDR3 DNA is TGTGCCAGCAGTGGCGGGTCGTTTGGGGCCAACGTCCTGACTTTC. Its protein product is CASSGGSFGANVLTF.

The V gene is TRBV10-3, the J gene TRBJ1-1; 9 bases map to TRBD1. CDR1 and CDR2 (germline): ENHRY, SYGVKD. The V and J ends lost 0 bases and 4 bases, in that order; junction bases with no gene match: 6. The CDR3 covers 16 residues. CDR3 coding DNA: TGTGCCATCAGTGAGTCGAGAACAGGGGGCGGCACTGAAGCTTTCTTT. This codes for CAISESRTGGGTEAFF.

The J gene is TRBJ2-7, the V gene TRBV4-1, with D possibly called TRBD1 or TRBD2 (5 bases each). Germline lookup yields CDR1 MGHRA and CDR2 YSYEKL. V lost 0 bases to trimming and J lost 2 bases, with 14 bases between them. The CDR3 runs 16 residues. The CDR3 nucleotides are TGCGCCAGCAGCCAAGATCTGAATGAGGGGACCTACGAGCAGTACGTC. This encodes CASSQDLNEGTYEQYV.

CDR3 nucleotide sequence: TGTGCCAGTAGTATCGGAGGGAGCTACAATGAGCAGTTCTTC. It encodes CASSIGGSYNEQFF. V gene TRBV19 combines with J gene TRBJ2-1; possibly TRBD2 for D (6 bases). Deletions cut 3 bases from V and 3 bases from J, with 9 bases between. This CDR3 comprises 14 residues. Looked up from germline, CDR1 is LNHDA and CDR2 is SQIVND (reference sequence).

This clone appeared a single time. The V and J genes are TRBV30 and TRBJ1-5, with D perhaps TRBD1 (5 bases). Trimming stripped 4 bases from V and 8 bases from J, with 18 bases between. CDR3 length equals 14 residues. Germline V CDR1 and CDR2: GTSNPN, SVGIG (reference sequence). CDR3 bases: TGTGCCTGGAAAGGTTCAAGGGAAGGGGAGCCCCAGCATTTT. Its protein is CAWKGSREGEPQHF.

The chain recombines TRBV15 with TRBJ1-2, with 9 positions matching TRBD1. This CDR3 is built from 14 residues. In germline, CDR1 is LNHNV, CDR2 YYDKDF (reference sequence). V lost 3 bases to trimming and J lost 2 bases; unmatched junction nucleotides: 1. The CDR3: CATSRDRGNYGYTF. Here the CDR3 DNA reads TGTGCCACCAGCAGGGACAGGGGAAACTATGGCTACACCTTC.

This chain uses TRBV11-3 with TRBJ1-1; D is unresolved. The CDR3 sequence is 14 residues long. From germline, CDR1 is SGHNT and CDR2 YENEEA. Trimming took off 5 bases at V and 1 base at J, with 11 bases between the two ends. Here the CDR3 DNA reads TGTGCCAGCAGCGCAGTAACGGGGAACACTGAAGCTTTCTTT. This codes for CASSAVTGNTEAFF.

The J gene is TRBJ2-7, the V gene TRBV5-6; D could derive from TRBD1 or TRBD2 (6 bases each). V was shortened by 3 bases and J by 7 bases, with 11 bases between the two germline ends. CDR1 SGHDT and CDR2 YYEEEE come from the germline V gene. The CDR3 runs to 12 residues. Written as DNA, the CDR3 is TGTGCCAGCAGCTCGGGGGCTGGTGAGCAGTACGTC. Translating gives CASSSGAGEQYV.

The chain links TRBV7-2 to TRBJ2-5; TRBD1 is a possible D gene (6 bases). The germline gives CDR1 SGHTA, CDR2 FQGNSA. This CDR3 spans 15 amino acids. The germline V and J ends were trimmed by 5 bases and 5 bases, with 18 bases remaining between them. CDR3 coding DNA: TGTGCCAGCAGCCCTACCGGGACGAGGGGGGAGACCCAGTACTTC. This gives the protein CASSPTGTRGETQYF.

This chain uses TRBV27 with TRBJ1-1, with D hard to call. The V end lost 6 bases, the J end lost 5 bases, and 13 bases lay between the germline ends. Looked up from germline, CDR1 is MNHEY and CDR2 is SMNVEV (reference sequence). The CDR3 contains 13 residues. The CDR3 sequence: CASSYGVRTEAFF. CDR3 coding DNA: TGTGCCAGCAGCTACGGGGTGAGGACTGAAGCTTTCTTT.

The rearrangement links TRBV7-9 to TRBJ1-2; D gene unclear. This CDR3 comprises 19 residues. Germline CDR1 is SEHNR and CDR2 is FQNEAQ (reference sequence). V was clipped by 4 bases and J by 10 bases, with 34 bases between them. As DNA, the CDR3 is TGTGCCAGCAGCTCCTATTTTGCCTCCTCGGGCCGCACCCTGGGCCACTACACCTTC. Translated, it gives CASSSYFASSGRTLGHYTF.

This chain links TRBV7-2 with TRBJ2-5; a weak D match, TRBD2 (6 bases). Trimming pared 3 bases from V and 4 bases from J, leaving 15 bases between. The CDR3 is 15 amino acids. Looked up from germline, CDR1 is SGHTA and CDR2 is FQGNSA. DNA of the CDR3: TGTGCCAGCAGCTTCGGGGCCGACGGGAGAGAGACCCAGTACTTC. It is translated as CASSFGADGRETQYF.